Listed below are T cell receptor beta chains from one sample, sequenced in a study of patients and donors after allogeneic stem cell transplantation. MiXCR was run by TCRdb on the RT-PCR reads, yielding one entry per CDR3 protein. This sample has more than 75,000 distinct CDR3 sequences, with around 5% found just once. Sequencing was done on a sample of blood, either unsorted or a sorted T cell fraction (not recorded which). Receptors were obtained from a human donor who was either an allogeneic HSCT recipient or a stem cell or donor lymphocyte infusion donor (not recorded which). It is not recorded whose cells these are; they may come from a transplant donor. The CDR3 runs from the conserved cysteine through the conserved F or W. The D gene is left open where the match is weak. Only part of the rows carry a size: once, few, many, or a class if the clone is expanded.

clone size,V gene,J gene,D gene,CDR3 protein,CDR3 DNA
many,TRBV20-1,TRBJ1-1,-,CSARPPRGARGTEAFF,TGCAGTGCTAGACCCCCTCGGGGGGCGCGGGGAACTGAAGCTTTCTTT
many,TRBV7-8,TRBJ2-7,-,CASSLEMVSYEQYF,TGTGCCAGCAGCTTAGAAATGGTTTCCTACGAGCAGTACTTC
few,TRBV3-1,TRBJ2-1,TRBD2,CASSPTVAGAQFF,TGTGCCAGCAGCCCCACCGTAGCGGGAGCGCAGTTCTTC
many,TRBV5-8,TRBJ2-5,TRBD1,CASSRDRGRQETQYF,TGTGCCAGCAGCCGGGACAGGGGTCGACAAGAGACCCAGTACTTC
many,TRBV9,TRBJ1-1,-,CASSVAGNVAEAFF,TGTGCCAGCAGCGTAGCTGGGAATGTTGCTGAAGCTTTCTTT
many,TRBV29-1,TRBJ2-3,-,CSVEGRLVLSTDTQYF,TGCAGCGTTGAAGGTCGACTAGTCCTTTCCACAGATACGCAGTATTTT
-,TRBV5-4,TRBJ2-3,TRBD2,CASSTQGTSGSRTDTQYF,TGTGCCAGCAGCACCCAGGGGACTAGCGGGAGCAGGACAGATACGCAGTATTTT
few,TRBV11-2,TRBJ2-3,-,CASSLARGDRGTQYF,TGTGCCAGCAGCTTAGCCAGGGGCGACCGAGGTACGCAGTATTTT
many,TRBV15,TRBJ2-2,-,CATSRRSGGELFF,TGTGCCACCAGCAGGAGGTCGGGAGGGGAGCTGTTTTTT
many,TRBV4-2,TRBJ1-6,TRBD1,CASSLTGGQYNSPLHF,TGTGCCAGCAGTCTGACAGGGGGCCAATATAATTCACCCCTCCACTTT
many,TRBV20-1,TRBJ2-1,TRBD2,CSAPPASGIINEQFF,TGCAGTGCTCCCCCTGCTAGCGGGATTATCAATGAGCAGTTCTTC
many,TRBV14,TRBJ2-7,-,CASSRGTQGIYEQYF,TGTGCCAGCAGCCGAGGGACTCAGGGGATCTACGAGCAGTACTTC
many,TRBV20-1,TRBJ2-3,TRBD2,CSATGGGRVTDTQYF,TGCAGTGCCACCGGCGGGGGGAGGGTCACAGATACGCAGTATTTT